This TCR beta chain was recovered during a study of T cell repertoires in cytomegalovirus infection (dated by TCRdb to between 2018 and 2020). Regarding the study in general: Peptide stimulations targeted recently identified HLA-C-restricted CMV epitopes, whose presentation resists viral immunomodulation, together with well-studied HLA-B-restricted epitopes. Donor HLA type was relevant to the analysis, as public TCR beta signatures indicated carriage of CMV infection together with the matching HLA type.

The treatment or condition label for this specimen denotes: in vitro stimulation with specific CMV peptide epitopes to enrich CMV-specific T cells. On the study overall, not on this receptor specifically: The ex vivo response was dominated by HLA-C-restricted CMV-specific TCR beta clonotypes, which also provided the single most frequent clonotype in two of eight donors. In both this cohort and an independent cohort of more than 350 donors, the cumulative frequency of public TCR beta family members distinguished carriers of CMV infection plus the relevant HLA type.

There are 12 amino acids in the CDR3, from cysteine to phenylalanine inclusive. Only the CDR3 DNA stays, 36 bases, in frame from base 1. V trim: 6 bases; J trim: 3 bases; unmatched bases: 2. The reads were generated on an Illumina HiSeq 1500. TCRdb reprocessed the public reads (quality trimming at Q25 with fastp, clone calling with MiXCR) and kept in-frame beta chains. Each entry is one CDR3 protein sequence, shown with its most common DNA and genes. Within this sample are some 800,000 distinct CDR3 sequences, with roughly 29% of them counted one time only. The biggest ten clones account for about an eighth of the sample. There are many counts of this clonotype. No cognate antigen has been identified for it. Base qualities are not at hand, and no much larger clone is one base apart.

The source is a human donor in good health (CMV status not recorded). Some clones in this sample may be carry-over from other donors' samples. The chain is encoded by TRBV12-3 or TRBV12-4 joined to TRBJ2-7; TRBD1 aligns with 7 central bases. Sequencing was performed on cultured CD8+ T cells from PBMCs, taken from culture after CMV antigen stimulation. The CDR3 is CASRRQGYEQYF. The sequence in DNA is TGTGCCAGCAGAAGACAGGGCTACGAGCAGTACTTC.